This T cell receptor (beta chain) stems from a study of shared clonotypes between healthy human individuals. TCRdb's table, derived via immunoSEQ multiplex PCR, lists solely in-frame clones and lacks some. The sample gives 230,000 or so clones, approximately 65% of which show up once; approximately 10% is in the top ten. V dropped 7 bases and J dropped 5; count of bases not matched to a gene: 13. The CDR3 runs 16 residues. Germline assignment: CDR1 SGHNT and CDR2 YENEEA. The chain has TRBV11-3 and TRBJ2-5; 10 bases agree with TRBD2. The sequencing input was memory CD4+ T cells sorted from blood. The subset denotes: CD45RA-negative fraction. The clonotype originates from a man younger than 40 in good health. CDR3 loop: CASNEEREGRRETQYF. For the CDR3, the DNA is TGTGCCAGCAACGAGGAGCGGGAGGGGCGGAGGGAGACCCAGTACTTC. The full variable domain, in which reference TRBV11-3 and TRBJ2-5 provide the parts outside the CDR3, is EAGVVQSPRYKIIEKKQPVAFWCNPISGHNTLYWYLQNLGQGPELLIRYENEEAVDDSQLPKDRFSAERLKGVDSTLKIQPAELGDSAVYLCASNEEREGRRETQYFGPGTRLLVL.